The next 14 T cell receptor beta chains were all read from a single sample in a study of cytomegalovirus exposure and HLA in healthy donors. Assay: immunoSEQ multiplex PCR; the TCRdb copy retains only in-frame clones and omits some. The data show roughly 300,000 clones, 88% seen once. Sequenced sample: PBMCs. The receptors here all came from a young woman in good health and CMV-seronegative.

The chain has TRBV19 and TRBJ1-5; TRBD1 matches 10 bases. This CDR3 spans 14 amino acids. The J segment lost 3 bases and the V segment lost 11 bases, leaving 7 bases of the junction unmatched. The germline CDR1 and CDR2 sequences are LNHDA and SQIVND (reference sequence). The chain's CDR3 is CAAGDRGSNQPQHF. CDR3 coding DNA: TGTGCCGCCGGGGACAGGGGATCCAATCAGCCCCAGCATTTT.

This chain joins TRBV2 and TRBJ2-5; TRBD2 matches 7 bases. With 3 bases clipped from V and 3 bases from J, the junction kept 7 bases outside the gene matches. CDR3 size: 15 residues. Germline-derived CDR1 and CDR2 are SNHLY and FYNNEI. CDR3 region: CASSEWASGKETQYF. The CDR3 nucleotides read TGTGCCAGCAGTGAGTGGGCTAGCGGTAAAGAGACCCAGTACTTC. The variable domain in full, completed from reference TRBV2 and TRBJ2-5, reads EPEVTQTPSHQVTQMGQEVILRCVPISNHLYFYWYRQILGQKVEFLVSFYNNEISEKSEIFDDQFSVERPDGSNFTLKIRSTKLEDSAMYFCASSEWASGKETQYFGPGTRLLVL.

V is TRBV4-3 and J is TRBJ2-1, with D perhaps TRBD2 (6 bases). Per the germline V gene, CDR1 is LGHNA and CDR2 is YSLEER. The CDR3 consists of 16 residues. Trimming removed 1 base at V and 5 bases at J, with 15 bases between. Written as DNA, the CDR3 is TGCGCCAGCAGCCAAGTGGCGGGAATTCTCCACAATGAGCAGTTCTTC. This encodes CASSQVAGILHNEQFF.

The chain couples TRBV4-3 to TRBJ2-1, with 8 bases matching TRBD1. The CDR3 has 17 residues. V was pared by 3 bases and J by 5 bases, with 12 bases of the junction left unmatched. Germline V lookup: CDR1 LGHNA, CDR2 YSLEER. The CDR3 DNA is TGCGCCAGCAGCCAGGCCCTCGGACAGGGTTTTCACAATGAGCAGTTCTTC. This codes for CASSQALGQGFHNEQFF.

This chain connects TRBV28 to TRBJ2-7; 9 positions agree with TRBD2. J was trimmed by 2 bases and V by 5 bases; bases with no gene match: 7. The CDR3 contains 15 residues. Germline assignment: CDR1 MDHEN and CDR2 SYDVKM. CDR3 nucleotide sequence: TGTGCCAGCAGTCTCCAAGCGGGAGGAACCTACGAGCAGTACTTC. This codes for CASSLQAGGTYEQYF.

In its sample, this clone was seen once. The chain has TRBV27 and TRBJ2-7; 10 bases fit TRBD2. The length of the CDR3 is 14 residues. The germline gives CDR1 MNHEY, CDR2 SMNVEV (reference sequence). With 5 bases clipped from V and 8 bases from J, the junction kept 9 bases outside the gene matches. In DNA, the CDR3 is TGTGCCAGCAGTCCGGGACTAGCGCCAACTAAGCAGTACTTC. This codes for CASSPGLAPTKQYF.

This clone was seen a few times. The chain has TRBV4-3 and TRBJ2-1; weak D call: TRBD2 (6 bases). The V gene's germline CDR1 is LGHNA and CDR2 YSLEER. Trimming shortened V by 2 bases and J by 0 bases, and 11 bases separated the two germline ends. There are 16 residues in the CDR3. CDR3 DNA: TGCGCCAGCAGCCAAACTAGCCGGAGCTCCTACAATGAGCAGTTCTTC. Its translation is CASSQTSRSSYNEQFF.

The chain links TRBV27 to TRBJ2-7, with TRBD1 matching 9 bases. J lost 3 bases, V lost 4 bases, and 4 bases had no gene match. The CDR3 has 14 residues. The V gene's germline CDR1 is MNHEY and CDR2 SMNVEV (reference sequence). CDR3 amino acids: CASSSGTGNYEQYF. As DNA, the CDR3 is TGTGCCAGCAGTTCGGGGACAGGGAACTACGAGCAGTACTTC.

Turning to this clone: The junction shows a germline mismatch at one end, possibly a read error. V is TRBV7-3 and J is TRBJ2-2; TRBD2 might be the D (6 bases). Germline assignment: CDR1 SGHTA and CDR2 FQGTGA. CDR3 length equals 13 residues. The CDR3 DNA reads TGTGCCAGCAGCAGAGATCGGGACGGGGGGCTGTTTTTT. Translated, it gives CASSRDRDGGLFF. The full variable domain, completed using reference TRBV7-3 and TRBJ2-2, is GAGVSQTPSNKVTEKGKYVELRCDPISGHTALYWYRQSLGQGPEFLIYFQGTGAADDSGLPNDRFFAVRPEGSVSTLKIQRTERGDSAVYLCASSRDRDGGLFFGEGSRLTVL.

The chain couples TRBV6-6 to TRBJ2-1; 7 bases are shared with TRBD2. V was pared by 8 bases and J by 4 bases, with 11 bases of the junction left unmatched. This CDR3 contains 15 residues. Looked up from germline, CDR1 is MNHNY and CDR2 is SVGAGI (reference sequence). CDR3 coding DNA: TGTGCCAGCGACCCAGGTCGCGGGAGATACAATGAGCAGTTCTTC. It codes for CASDPGRGRYNEQFF.

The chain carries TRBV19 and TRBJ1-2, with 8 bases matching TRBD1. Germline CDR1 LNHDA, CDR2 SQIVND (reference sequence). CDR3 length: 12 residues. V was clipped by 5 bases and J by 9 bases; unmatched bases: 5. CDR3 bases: TGTGCCAGTAGTCTCGACAGGGGCAGCTACACCTTC. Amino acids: CASSLDRGSYTF.

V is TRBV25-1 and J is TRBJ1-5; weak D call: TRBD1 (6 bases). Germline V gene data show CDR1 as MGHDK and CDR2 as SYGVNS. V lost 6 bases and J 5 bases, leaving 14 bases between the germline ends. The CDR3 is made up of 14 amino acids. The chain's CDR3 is CASSSGGAHQPQHF. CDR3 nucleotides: TGTGCCAGCAGCTCCGGGGGGGCCCATCAGCCCCAGCATTTT.

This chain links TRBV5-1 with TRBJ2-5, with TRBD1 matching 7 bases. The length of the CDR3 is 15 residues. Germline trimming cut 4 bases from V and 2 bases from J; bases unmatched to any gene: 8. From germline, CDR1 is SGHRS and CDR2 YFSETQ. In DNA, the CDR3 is TGCGCCAGCAGCCCTCTCGACAGGGAGCAAGAGACCCAGTACTTC. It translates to CASSPLDREQETQYF.

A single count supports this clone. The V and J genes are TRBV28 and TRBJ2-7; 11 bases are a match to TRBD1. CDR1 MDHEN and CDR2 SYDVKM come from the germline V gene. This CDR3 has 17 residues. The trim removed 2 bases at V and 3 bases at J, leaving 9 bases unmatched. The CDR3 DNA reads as TGTGCCAGCAGTTTACCAACACCCGGGACAGGGGGCTACGAGCAGTACTTC. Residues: CASSLPTPGTGGYEQYF.